What follows are 7 T cell receptor beta chains derived from one specimen sequenced in a study of blood T cells in healthy people across ages. A second PCR of about 6 to 12 cycles used a sample-barcoded 5' primer and a J-beta primer mix. MiXCR, applied by TCRdb to the 5' RACE reads, yields one record per CDR3 protein. The sample yields about 1,400,000 distinct CDR3 sequences, approximately 59% seen once. Sequencing was done on a sample of blood. The receptors originated from a young man in good health.

Worth noting for this clonotype: Its ends do not fully match the called genes, so a read error is possible. The gene calls are TRBV6-6 and TRBJ2-3; tentative D call: TRBD2 (5 bases). The length of the CDR3 is 12 residues. Germline V gene lookup returns CDR1 MNHNY and CDR2 SVGAGI (reference sequence). The CDR3 is CACSPSGDTQYF. CDR3 coding DNA: TGTGCCTGCAGCCCCTCGGGGGATACGCAGTATTTT.

The V and J genes are TRBV20-1 and TRBJ2-1; TRBD2 might be the D (5 bases). Germline CDR1 reads DFQATT; CDR2 reads SNEGSKA (reference sequence). The germline V and J ends were trimmed by 0 bases and 9 bases, with 18 bases remaining between them. This CDR3 is 15 amino acids long. The CDR3 sequence: CSARDPSGRSREQFF. CDR3 in DNA: TGCAGTGCTAGAGATCCCAGCGGAAGATCTCGTGAGCAGTTCTTC.

This rearrangement joins TRBV11-2 to TRBJ1-6; D perhaps matches TRBD1 (5 bases). From germline, CDR1 is SGHAT and CDR2 FQNNGV. With 6 bases removed from V and 14 bases from J, the gap between germline ends came to 17 bases. The CDR3 is 13 residues long. CDR3 sequence: CASSGGGSVALHF. CDR3 nucleotide sequence: TGTGCCAGCAGTGGGGGGGGGAGCGTAGCCCTCCACTTT.

The genes are TRBV7-9 and TRBJ2-7; D tentatively fits TRBD1 or TRBD2 (6 bases each). This CDR3 is 13 amino acids long. The V gene's germline CDR1 is SEHNR and CDR2 FQNEAQ (reference sequence). The V gene lost 3 bases and the J gene lost 6 bases, with 12 bases spanning the gap. CDR3 sequence reads: CASSFRGQVEQYF. The CDR3 nucleotides read TGTGCCAGCAGCTTTCGGGGGCAGGTCGAGCAGTACTTC.

The chain combines TRBV6-1 with TRBJ2-5; 7 bases map to TRBD1. The J call may be wrong; the DNA end is better matched by TRBJ2-7. Germline V gives CDR1 MNHNS, CDR2 SASEGT. This CDR3 region has 13 residues. This chain's CDR3 is CASSGDRAHEQYF. CDR3 bases: TGTGCCAGCAGTGGCGACAGGGCCCACGAGCAGTACTTC.

V and J are TRBV14 and TRBJ2-3; D gene unclear. The CDR3 is 14 amino acids. Germline V gene lookup returns CDR1 SGHDN and CDR2 FVKESK. V was shortened by 2 bases and J by 6 bases, with 12 bases between the two germline ends. This CDR3 is CASSQTIRFDTQYF. CDR3 in DNA: TGTGCCAGCAGCCAAACAATTAGGTTCGATACGCAGTATTTT. Full variable domain (missing parts from reference TRBV14 and TRBJ2-3): EAGVTQFPSHSVIEKGQTVTLRCDPISGHDNLYWYRRVMGKEIKFLLHFVKESKQDESGMPNNRFLAERTGGTYSTLKVQPAELEDSGVYFCASSQTIRFDTQYFGPGTRLTVL.

This clonotype was detected a few times. CDR3 amino acids: CASSWGTGRRNEQYF. In nucleotides, the CDR3 is TGTGCCAGCAGTTGGGGGACAGGACGGAGAAACGAGCAGTACTTC. The chain recombines TRBV6-5 with TRBJ2-7; TRBD1 matches at 8 bases. The germline CDR1 and CDR2 sequences are MNHEY and SVGAGI. The V and J ends lost 4 bases and 5 bases, in that order; junction bases with no gene match: 10. There are 15 residues in the CDR3.